The rows below give T cell receptor beta chains drawn from one sample of a study of tumor and adjacent non-tumor tissue in lung cancer. Each CDR3 protein is one row after TCRdb ran MiXCR on the multiplex PCR reads. Of 81,000 or so distinct CDR3 sequences in the sample, approximately 78% were seen once. Sequencing was done on a sample of distant non-tumor lung tissue. Source of these receptors: a man aged 55-75 years with non-small cell lung cancer. Both conserved end residues are part of each CDR3. D genes are given only for firm matches. Size values are once, few and many counts, or a class for expanded clones, and some rows have none.

j_gene | len | d_gene | v_gene | abundance | CDR3nt | CDR3aa
TRBJ2-7 | 12 | - | TRBV20-1 | once | TGCAGGGCTCGGGGGCCTGGGGTCGAGCAATACTTC | CRARGPGVEQYF
TRBJ2-5 | 14 | TRBD2 | TRBV6-5 | - | TGTGCCAAAAGTGATGCCGGGACCGCGGGGGCCCAGTACTTC | CAKSDAGTAGAQYF
TRBJ2-1 | 14 | TRBD2 | TRBV29-1 | - | TGCGGCGTCCCGGGACTAGCGGACCTCCCGGAGCAGTTCTTC | CGVPGLADLPEQFF
TRBJ1-6 | 15 | - | TRBV6-1 | - | TGTGCCAGCAGTTACCGGGACATAGGGGATTCACCCCTCCACTTT | CASSYRDIGDSPLHF
TRBJ1-4 | 13 | - | TRBV29-1 | - | TGCAGCGTAGACGGGGAGACTAATGATAAACTGTTTTTT | CSVDGETNDKLFF
TRBJ1-2 | 14 | - | TRBV7-9 | few | TGTGCCAGCAGCTTAGGATCCAGGGGCAAAGGCTACACCTTC | CASSLGSRGKGYTF
TRBJ2-3 | 15 | TRBD2 | TRBV10-2 | - | TGCGCCAGCAGGCTGACTAGCGGGAGCTCAGATAGGCAGTGTTTT | CASRLTSGSSDRQCF
TRBJ2-7 | 14 | TRBD1 | TRBV29-1 | - | TGCAGCGTGCTCAGGACAGGGGGCGGGTACGAGCAGTACTTC | CSVLRTGGGYEQYF
TRBJ2-3 | 14 | - | TRBV7-9 | - | TGTGCCTCCCTCGAACTAGCTCTTTCAGATACGCAGTATTTT | CASLELALSDTQYF
TRBJ2-6 | 16 | - | TRBV4-3 | - | TGCGCCAGCAGCCAAGAGGCGGTGTCTGGCGCCAACGACCTGAGTTTC | CASSQEAVSGANDLSF
TRBJ2-1 | 16 | - | TRBV6-2/TRBV6-3 | - | TGTGCGAGCAATCGGCCCAGGCTAGCGTGGCGCTATGAGCAGTTCTTC | CASNRPRLAWRYEQFF
TRBJ1-1 | 14 | - | TRBV11-3 | once | TGTGTCAGCAGCTCGCACGGACGGCAGACTGAAGCTGCCTTT | CVSSSHGRQTEAAF
TRBJ2-1 | 17 | TRBD2 | TRBV6-2/TRBV6-3 | - | TGTGCCAGCAGTTACTCCCTGGAAGCGGGAAGCATGAATGAGCAGTTCTTC | CASSYSLEAGSMNEQFF
TRBJ2-2 | 18 | - | TRBV11-3 | - | TGTGCCGGCAGCCCCCGGGGAGCAGGAGGATACATAGCCGGGGAGCTGTTTTTT | CAGSPRGAGGYIAGELFF
TRBJ2-2 | 18 | TRBD2 | TRBV11-3 | - | TGTGCCAGAAGCTCCGGGGGAGCGGGAGGATACAGAGCCGGGGAGCTGTTATTT | CARSSGGAGGYRAGELLF
TRBJ2-1 | 13 | TRBD2 | TRBV24-1 | - | TGTGCCACCAAGGAGACGTGGTGGGGGGGGGAGTTCTTC | CATKETWWGGEFF
TRBJ1-5 | 15 | - | TRBV20-1 | - | TGCAGTGCTAGTAGGTCCGGTCATAGCAATCAACCCCACCATTTT | CSASRSGHSNQPHHF